This note documents a single T cell receptor beta chain sequence. This clonotype was seen many times. Its antigen specificity is not known. Base qualities are not provided; no much larger clone lies one nucleotide away. The sample comes from a study of T cells in Graves' hyperthyroidism and ophthalmopathy (dated by TCRdb to between 2017 and 2020). In terms of the full investigation: Peripheral blood samples were taken at the time of initial diagnosis, prior to any treatment. The 75 to 100 discovery patients were divided at random into training and test sets in a 7:3 ratio. TCR V-J signatures able to tell the groups apart were searched for in a discovery cohort of 90 to 100 patients, of whom about 40 had Graves' ophthalmopathy and roughly 57 had stable Graves' hyperthyroidism. TCR Vbeta CDR3 sequencing of 140 or so peripheral blood samples (under 45 ophthalmopathy, 75 or so hyperthyroidism and approximately 17 progressor patients) is reported in the paper. Once sampling was done, hyperthyroidism patients were given methimazole at a starting dose of 30 mg daily, whereas ophthalmopathy patients were given high-dose intravenous methylprednisolone. The study also compared thyroid tissue and blood T-cell repertoires from several Graves' hyperthyroidism patients. Prospective prediction of ophthalmopathy was tested in an independent validation cohort consisting of about 20 hyperthyroidism patients and about 17 patients who later progressed to ophthalmopathy.

Paper-wide results and their limitations: Most expanded thyroid clonotypes (frequency above 0.001) were also found in blood, which suggests that blood repertoires may mirror thyroid immune responses. In validation, the model predicted progression to ophthalmopathy a median of about 6 months before onset, with about 64% sensitivity and roughly 77% specificity. No statistical method was used to set the sample size in advance, and investigators knew the group allocation. In cross-validation, a model built on a 13 V-J signature told ophthalmopathy apart from stable hyperthyroidism with 85% to 90% sensitivity and about 81% specificity, and in testing the same model reached 80%/75%.

Graves' hyperthyroidism was defined as stable when no progression to ophthalmopathy occurred over 18 months of follow-up. Hyperthyroidism patients were newly diagnosed, with disease duration under 2 months, and aged 18 to 65 years. Exclusion was applied to patients with uncontrolled infections, other autoimmune diseases, pregnancy or lactation. Diagnoses relied on clinical symptoms, serum thyroxine and TRAb, thyroid ultrasound and orbital computed tomography. Ficoll-Paque density gradient centrifugation was used to isolate PBMCs from about 9.4 ml of fresh peripheral blood. Total RNA was extracted with Trizol reagent, and quality was checked on an Agilent 2100 Bioanalyzer. The CDR1 and CDR2 encoded by the germline V gene are MDHEN and SYDVKM. The V and J ends are trimmed by 0 bases and 2 bases, leaving 5 bases between them. From cysteine to phenylalanine, the CDR3 is 13 amino acids long. Only the CDR3 DNA is retained, 39 bases long and in frame from the first base.

Amplification of TCR beta CDR3 regions was carried out from RNA transcripts. The TCR CDR3 was subjected to a first round of RT-PCR using the HTBI primer set and the Qiagen OneStep RT-PCR kit. Libraries were constructed in a second round of multiplex PCR, after which size selection and purification were carried out. The libraries were sequenced on an Illumina HiSeq2000 using paired-end 100 bp reads. The published analysis was carried out like this. SOAPnuke was used to process the raw data, throwing out any read that contained adapters or uncalled bases, had a mean Phred below 15, or lacked an exact constant-primer or identifier match. COPE v1.2.5 was used to merge high-quality paired reads, and clonotypes were defined as unique nucleotide sequences. Clonotypes were aligned to IMGT TRBV, TRBD and TRBJ reference segments using MiTCR v1.1. The analysis was restricted to V-J combinations with a frequency above 0.0001, which together covered 98% to 99.2% of the repertoires. The TCS score was defined as F50 (clonal expansion) divided by E x V (chaos), with BLOSUM62-based TCRdist calculated between CDR3 peptides within each V-J. Welch's t-statistics and random forest reduced 500 to 550 V-J features to under 15, which were used in a naive Bayes classifier (R e1071). In TCRdb, the public reads were trimmed at Q25 with fastp and aligned with MiXCR, with productive beta chains retained. Rows with a matching CDR3 protein are joined into one entry that keeps the most common DNA and genes. The V and J calls here are based on TCRdb, not the publication. Counted in this sample were about 300,000 distinct CDR3 sequences; about 15% of them appeared once. Of the sample, around 33% falls within the top ten clones.

The chain was built from TRBV28 and TRBJ2-7; the D gene lacks a confident call. The sample consisted of blood. The sequence was obtained from a man under 40 with Graves' hyperthyroidism. The CDR3 region reads CASSLWSPYEQYF. The nucleotide sequence is TGTGCCAGCAGTTTATGGTCCCCCTACGAGCAGTACTTC.